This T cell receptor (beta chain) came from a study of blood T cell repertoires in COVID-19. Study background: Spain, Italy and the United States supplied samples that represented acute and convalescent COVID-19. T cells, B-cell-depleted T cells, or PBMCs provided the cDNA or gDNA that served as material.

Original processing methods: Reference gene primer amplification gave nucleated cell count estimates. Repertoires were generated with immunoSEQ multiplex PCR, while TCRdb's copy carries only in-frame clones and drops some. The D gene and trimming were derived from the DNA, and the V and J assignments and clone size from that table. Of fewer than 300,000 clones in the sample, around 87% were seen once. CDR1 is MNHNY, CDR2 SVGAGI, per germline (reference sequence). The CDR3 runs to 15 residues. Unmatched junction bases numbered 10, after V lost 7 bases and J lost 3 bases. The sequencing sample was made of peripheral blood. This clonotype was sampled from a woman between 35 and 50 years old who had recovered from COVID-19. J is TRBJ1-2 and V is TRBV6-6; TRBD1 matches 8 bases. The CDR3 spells CASKPDQGAYYGYTF. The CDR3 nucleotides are TGTGCCAGCAAACCCGACCAGGGGGCTTACTATGGCTACACCTTC.